This T cell receptor beta chain was obtained from a study of blood T cells in healthy people across ages. Germline trimming cut 2 bases from V and 6 bases from J; bases unmatched to any gene: 6. Germline V gives CDR1 DFQATT, CDR2 SNEGSKA (reference sequence). The CDR3 covers 13 residues. Then a second PCR, running roughly 7 to 11 cycles, was carried out with a sample-barcoded 5' primer and a J-beta primer mix. TCRdb reprocessed the 5' RACE reads via MiXCR and lists one record per CDR3 protein. The sample contains about 1 million distinct CDR3 sequences, under 55% of which appear only once. Each donor was a healthy Caucasian individual from Russia, aged about 6 to 95. They isolated at least 6 million PBMCs from each sample. Per individual sample, total RNA of at least 5.5 micrograms was extracted.

The rearrangement uses TRBV20-1 and TRBJ1-1, with TRBD1 matching over 7 bases. The sample comprised blood. The sequence derives from a woman aged 55-75 years in good health. CDR3 amino acids: CSARRAGGAEAFF. CDR3 nucleotides: TGCAGTGCTAGACGAGCAGGGGGGGCTGAAGCTTTCTTT.